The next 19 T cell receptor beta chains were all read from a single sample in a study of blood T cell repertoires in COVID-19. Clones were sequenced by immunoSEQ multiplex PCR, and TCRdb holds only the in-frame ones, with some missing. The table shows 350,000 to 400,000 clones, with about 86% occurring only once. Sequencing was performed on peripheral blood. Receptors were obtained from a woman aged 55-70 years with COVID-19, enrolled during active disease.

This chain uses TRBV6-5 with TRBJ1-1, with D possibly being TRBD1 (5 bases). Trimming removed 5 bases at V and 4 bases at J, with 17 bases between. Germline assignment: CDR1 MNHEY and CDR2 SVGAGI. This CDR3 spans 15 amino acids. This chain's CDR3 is CASSPSTDLGTEAFF. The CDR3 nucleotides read TGTGCCAGCAGTCCCTCGACAGATTTGGGCACTGAAGCTTTCTTT.

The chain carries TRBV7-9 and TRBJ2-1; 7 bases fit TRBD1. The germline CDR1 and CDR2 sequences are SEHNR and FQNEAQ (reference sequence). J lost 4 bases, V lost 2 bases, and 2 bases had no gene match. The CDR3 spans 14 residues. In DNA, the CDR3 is TGTGCCAGCAGCTTACGACAGGGTTACAATGAGCAGTTCTTC. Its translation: CASSLRQGYNEQFF.

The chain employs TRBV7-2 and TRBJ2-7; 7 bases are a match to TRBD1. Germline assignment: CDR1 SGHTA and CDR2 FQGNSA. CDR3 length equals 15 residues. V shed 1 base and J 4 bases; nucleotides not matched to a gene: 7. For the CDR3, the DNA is TGTGCCAGCAGCTTAGAAGGGGGCGATCGGTACGAGCAGTACTTC. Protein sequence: CASSLEGGDRYEQYF.

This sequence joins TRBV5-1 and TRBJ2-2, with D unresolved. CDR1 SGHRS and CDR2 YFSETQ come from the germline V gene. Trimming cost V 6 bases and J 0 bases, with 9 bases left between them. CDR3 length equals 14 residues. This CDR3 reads CASKSTTNTGELFF. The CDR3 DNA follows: TGCGCCAGCAAGTCTACGACGAACACCGGGGAGCTGTTTTTT.

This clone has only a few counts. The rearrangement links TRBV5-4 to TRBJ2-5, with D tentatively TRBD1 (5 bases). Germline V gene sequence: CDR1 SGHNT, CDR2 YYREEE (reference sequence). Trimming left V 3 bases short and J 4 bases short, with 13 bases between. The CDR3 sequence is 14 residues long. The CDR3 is CASSSYQGTETQYF. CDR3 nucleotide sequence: TGTGCCAGCAGCTCATACCAGGGTACAGAGACCCAGTACTTC.

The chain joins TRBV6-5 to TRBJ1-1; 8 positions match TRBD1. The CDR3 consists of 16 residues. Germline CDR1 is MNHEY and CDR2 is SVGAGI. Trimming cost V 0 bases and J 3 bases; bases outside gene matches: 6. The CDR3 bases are TGTGCCAGCAGTTACTCACAGGGGGGAGTAGACACTGAAGCTTTCTTT. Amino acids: CASSYSQGGVDTEAFF.

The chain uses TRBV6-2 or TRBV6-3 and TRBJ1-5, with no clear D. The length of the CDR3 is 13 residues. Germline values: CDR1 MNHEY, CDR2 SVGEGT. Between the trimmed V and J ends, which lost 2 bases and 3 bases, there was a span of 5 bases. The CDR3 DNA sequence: TGTGCCAGCAGTTACGACATCAATCAGCCCCAGCATTTT. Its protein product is CASSYDINQPQHF.

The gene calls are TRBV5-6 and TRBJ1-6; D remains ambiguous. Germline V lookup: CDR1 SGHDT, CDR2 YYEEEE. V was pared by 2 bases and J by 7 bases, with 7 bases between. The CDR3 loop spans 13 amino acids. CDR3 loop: CASSLRGNSPLHF. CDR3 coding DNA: TGTGCCAGCAGCTTAAGAGGGAATTCACCCCTCCACTTT.

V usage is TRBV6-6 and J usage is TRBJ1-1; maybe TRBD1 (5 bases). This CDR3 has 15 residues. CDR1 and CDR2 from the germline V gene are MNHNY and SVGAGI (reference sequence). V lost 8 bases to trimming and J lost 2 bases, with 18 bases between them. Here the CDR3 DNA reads TGTGCCAGCCGCCTATCGGACAATCAAAACACTGAAGCTTTCTTT. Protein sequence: CASRLSDNQNTEAFF.

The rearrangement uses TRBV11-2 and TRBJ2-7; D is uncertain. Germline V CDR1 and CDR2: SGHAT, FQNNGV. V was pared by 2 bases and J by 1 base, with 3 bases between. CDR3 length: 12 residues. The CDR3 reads CASSLLSYEQYF. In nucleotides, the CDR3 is TGTGCCAGCAGCTTACTTTCCTACGAGCAGTACTTC. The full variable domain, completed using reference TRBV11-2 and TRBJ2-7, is EAGVAQSPRYKIIEKRQSVAFWCNPISGHATLYWYQQILGQGPKLLIQFQNNGVVDDSQLPKDRFSAERLKGVDSTLKIQPAKLEDSAVYLCASSLLSYEQYFGPGTRLTVT.

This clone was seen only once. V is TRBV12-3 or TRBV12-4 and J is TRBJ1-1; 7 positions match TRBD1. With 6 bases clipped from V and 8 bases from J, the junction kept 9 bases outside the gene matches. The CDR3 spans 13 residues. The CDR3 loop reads CASSLQSRGEAFF. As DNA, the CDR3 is TGTGCCAGCAGCCTCCAAAGCAGGGGGGAAGCTTTCTTT.

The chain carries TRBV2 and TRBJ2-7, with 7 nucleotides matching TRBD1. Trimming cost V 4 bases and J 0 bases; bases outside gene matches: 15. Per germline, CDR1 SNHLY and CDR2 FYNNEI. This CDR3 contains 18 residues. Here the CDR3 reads CASSAVPFRDSYSYEQYF. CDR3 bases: TGTGCCAGCAGTGCTGTCCCGTTCCGGGACAGCTACTCCTACGAGCAGTACTTC.

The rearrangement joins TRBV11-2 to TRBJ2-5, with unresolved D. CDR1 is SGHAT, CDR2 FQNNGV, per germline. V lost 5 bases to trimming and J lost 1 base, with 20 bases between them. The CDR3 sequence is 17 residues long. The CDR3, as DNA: TGTGCCAGCAGCCGCGGAGTAGTCTCCGTAATCCAAGAGACCCAGTACTTC. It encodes CASSRGVVSVIQETQYF.

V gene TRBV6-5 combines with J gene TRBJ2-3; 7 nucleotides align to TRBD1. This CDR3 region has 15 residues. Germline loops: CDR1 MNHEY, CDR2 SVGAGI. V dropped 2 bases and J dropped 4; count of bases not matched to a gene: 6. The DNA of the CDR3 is TGTGCCAGCAGTTACGACAGGGTTTACCCAGATACGCAGTATTTT. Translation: CASSYDRVYPDTQYF.

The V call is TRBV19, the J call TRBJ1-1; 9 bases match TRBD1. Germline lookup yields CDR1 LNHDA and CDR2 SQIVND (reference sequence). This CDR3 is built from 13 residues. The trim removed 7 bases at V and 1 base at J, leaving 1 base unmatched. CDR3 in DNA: TGTGCCAGTAAGGGACAGGGGAACACTGAAGCTTTCTTT. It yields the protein CASKGQGNTEAFF.

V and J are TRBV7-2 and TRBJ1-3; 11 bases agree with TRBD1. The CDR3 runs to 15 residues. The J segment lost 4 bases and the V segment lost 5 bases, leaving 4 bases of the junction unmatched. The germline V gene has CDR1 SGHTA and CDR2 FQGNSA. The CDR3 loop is CASSGRTGGGNTIYF. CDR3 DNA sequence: TGTGCCAGCAGCGGGCGGACAGGGGGCGGAAACACCATATATTTT.

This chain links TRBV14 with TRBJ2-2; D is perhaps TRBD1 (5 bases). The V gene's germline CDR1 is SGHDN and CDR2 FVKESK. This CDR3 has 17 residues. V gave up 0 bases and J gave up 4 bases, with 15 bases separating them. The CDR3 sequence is CASSQDRKGVFTGELFF. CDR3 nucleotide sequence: TGTGCCAGCAGCCAAGATCGGAAAGGGGTTTTCACCGGGGAGCTGTTTTTT.

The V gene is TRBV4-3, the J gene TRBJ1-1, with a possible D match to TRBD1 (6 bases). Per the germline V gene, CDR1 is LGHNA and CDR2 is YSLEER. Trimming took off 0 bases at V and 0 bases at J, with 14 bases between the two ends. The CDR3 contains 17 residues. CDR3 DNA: TGCGCCAGCAGCCAAGATCCCCCAACAGGGCTGAACACTGAAGCTTTCTTT. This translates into CASSQDPPTGLNTEAFF.

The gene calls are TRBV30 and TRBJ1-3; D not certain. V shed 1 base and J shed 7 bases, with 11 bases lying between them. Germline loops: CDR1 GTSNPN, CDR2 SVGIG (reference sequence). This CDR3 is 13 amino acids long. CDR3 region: CAWSALRRNTIYF. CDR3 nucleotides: TGTGCCTGGAGTGCCCTAAGGAGGAACACCATATATTTT. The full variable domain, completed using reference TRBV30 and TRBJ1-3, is SQTIHQWPATLVQPVGSPLSLECTVEGTSNPNLYWYRQAAGRGLQLLFYSVGIGQISSEVPQNLSASRPQDRQFILSSKKLLLSDSGFYLCAWSALRRNTIYFGEGSWLTVV.